This paragraph reports one T cell receptor (beta chain). The data belong to a study of blood T cell repertoires in COVID-19. Study information: Researchers got acute and convalescent COVID-19 samples from the United States, Italy and Spain. The cDNA or gDNA used as material had been derived from T cells, B-cell-depleted T cells, or PBMCs.

In terms of age and location, participants ranged from about 18 to 95 years and lived in about two dozen US areas. Cohort 3 donors were reported recovered after two negative PCRs, clearance, or symptom resolution. Germline V gene data show CDR1 as SGHTA and CDR2 as FQGNSA. The V gene end was trimmed by 5 bases and the J gene end by 6 bases; junction bases not matched to a gene: 17. The CDR3 consists of 19 residues. Assay: immunoSEQ multiplex PCR; the TCRdb copy retains only in-frame clones and omits some. The sample carries 160,000 or so clones, 80% recorded once. The TCR sequence derives from a man aged 35 to 55 who had recovered from COVID-19. The sequenced material came from PBMCs or T cells enriched from blood (not recorded which). The rearrangement uses TRBV7-2 and TRBJ2-4, with TRBD1 matching 12 bases. The DNA for the CDR3 is TGTGCCAGCAGCCCTGCCTTGGGGACAGGGGGCGAGAGAAGAAACATTCAGTACTTC. Protein product: CASSPALGTGGERRNIQYF. The variable domain in full, with the rest retrieved from reference TRBV7-2 and TRBJ2-4, is GAGVSQSPSNKVTEKGKDVELRCDPISGHTALYWYRQSLGQGLEFLIYFQGNSAPDKSGLPSDRFSAERTGGSVSTLTIQRTQQEDSAVYLCASSPALGTGGERRNIQYFGAGTRLSVL.